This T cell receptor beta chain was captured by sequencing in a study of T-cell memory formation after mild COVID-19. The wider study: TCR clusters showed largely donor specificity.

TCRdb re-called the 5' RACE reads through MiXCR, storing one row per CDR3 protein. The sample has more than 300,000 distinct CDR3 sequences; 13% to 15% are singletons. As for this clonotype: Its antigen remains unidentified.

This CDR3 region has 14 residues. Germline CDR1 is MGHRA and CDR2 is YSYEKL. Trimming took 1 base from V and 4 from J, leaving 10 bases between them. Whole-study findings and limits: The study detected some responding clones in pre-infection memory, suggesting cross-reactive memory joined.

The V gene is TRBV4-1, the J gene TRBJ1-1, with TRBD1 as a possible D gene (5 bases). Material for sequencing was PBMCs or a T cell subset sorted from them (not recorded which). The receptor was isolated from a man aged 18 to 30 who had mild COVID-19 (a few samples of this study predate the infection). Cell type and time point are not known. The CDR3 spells CASSQVGGGTEAFF. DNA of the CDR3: TGCGCCAGCAGCCAAGTCGGGGGGGGCACTGAAGCTTTCTTT.